The clone carrying this T cell receptor (beta chain) came up a few times. Its target is unknown. This record belongs to a study of T-cell memory formation after mild COVID-19. Study details: Largely, the TCR clusters proved donor specific.

Constant-segment primers were used for 5'RACE, and the resulting TCR alpha and TCR beta cDNA libraries carried sample barcodes and UMIs. TCRdb reanalysed the 5' RACE reads using MiXCR and keeps one entry per CDR3 protein. The table shows 300,000 to 350,000 distinct CDR3 sequences, with 14% occurring only once. Study-level results: Clones which contracted sat mainly in CM and EM if CD4+, and in EMRA if CD8+.

Germline values: CDR1 LNHDA, CDR2 SQIVND (reference sequence). The CDR3 totals 14 residues. V was trimmed by 4 bases and J by 4 bases, leaving 10 bases between them. The source of this sequence is a man aged 18 to 30 who had mild COVID-19 (a few samples of this study predate the infection). Cell type and time point are not known. This rearrangement joins TRBV19 to TRBJ2-2, with a possible D match to TRBD1 (6 bases). The sequenced sample was PBMCs or a T cell subset sorted from them (not recorded which). DNA of the CDR3: TGTGCCAGTAGTAACAGGGAAGGCACCGGGGAGCTGTTTTTT. The encoded protein is CASSNREGTGELFF.